The present T cell receptor (beta chain) was sequenced within a study of Ad26.COV2.S vaccination and SARS-CoV-2 variants. Profiling relied on immunoSEQ multiplex PCR, and the TCRdb table lists in-frame clones only, not all of them. This sample has 300,000 to 400,000 clones, with roughly 84% found just once. Treatment defined: some 19 received Ad26.COV2.S at low or high dose, single or two shots; 5 received placebo; per-sample allocation not given. Day 63 after the first injection of vaccine or placebo was the sampling time. Study outcomes and limitations: Responses of spike-specific T cells (both CD8+ and CD4+) reportedly showed substantial breadth after vaccination.

On this clone: The antigen remains undetermined.

Germline lookup yields CDR1 LNHDA and CDR2 SQIVND (reference sequence). The CDR3 length is 13 residues. V was cut by 3 bases and J by 12 bases, with 18 bases left in between. The input for sequencing was peripheral blood, taken in a trial of Ad26.COV2.S vaccine versus placebo. The sequence came from a person between 18 and 65 years old who received the Ad26.COV2.S COVID-19 vaccine or a placebo. This chain links TRBV19 with TRBJ2-7; D is uncertain. The CDR3 region is CASSIGSPTNRYF. The CDR3 nucleotides are TGTGCCAGTAGTATCGGCAGCCCCACAAACCGGTACTTC. The whole variable domain, remainder taken from reference TRBV19 and TRBJ2-7, is DGGITQSPKYLFRKEGQNVTLSCEQNLNHDAMYWYRQDPGQGLRLIYYSQIVNDFQKGDIAEGYSVSREKKESFPLTVTSAQKNPTAFYLCASSIGSPTNRYFGPGTRLTVT.